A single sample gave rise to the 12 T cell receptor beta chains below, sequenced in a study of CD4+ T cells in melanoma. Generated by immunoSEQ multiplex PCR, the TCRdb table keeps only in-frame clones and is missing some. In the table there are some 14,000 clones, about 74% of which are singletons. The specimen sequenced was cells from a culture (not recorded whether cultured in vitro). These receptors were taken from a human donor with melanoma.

The DNA for the CDR3 is TGCGCCAGCAGCCTAGGGGGACGATCCTTCGGTGGAGAGACCCAGTACTTC. It is translated as CASSLGGRSFGGETQYF. The V gene is TRBV5-1, the J gene TRBJ2-5; a possible D gene is TRBD1 (6 bases). V was shortened by 4 bases and J by 4 bases, with 23 bases between the two germline ends. The CDR3 contains 17 residues. The germline CDR1 and CDR2 sequences are SGHRS and YFSETQ.

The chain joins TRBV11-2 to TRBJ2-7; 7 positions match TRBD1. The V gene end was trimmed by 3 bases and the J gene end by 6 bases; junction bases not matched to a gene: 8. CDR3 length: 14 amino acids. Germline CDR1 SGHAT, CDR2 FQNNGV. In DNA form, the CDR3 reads TGTGCCAGCAGCTTGTACCGACAGGGCGGCGAGCAGTACTTC. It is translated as CASSLYRQGGEQYF.

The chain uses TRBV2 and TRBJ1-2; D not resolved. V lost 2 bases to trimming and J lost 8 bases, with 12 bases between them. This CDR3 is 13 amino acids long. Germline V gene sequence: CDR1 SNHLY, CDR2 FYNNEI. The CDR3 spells CASSEMQEGGYTF. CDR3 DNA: TGTGCCAGCAGTGAAATGCAGGAAGGCGGCTACACCTTC.

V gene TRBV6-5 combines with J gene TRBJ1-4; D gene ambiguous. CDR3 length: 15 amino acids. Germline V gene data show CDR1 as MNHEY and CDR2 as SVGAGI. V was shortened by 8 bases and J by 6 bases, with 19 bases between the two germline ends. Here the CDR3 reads CASSPREPWDEKLFF. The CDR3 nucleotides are TGTGCCAGCTCCCCTCGCGAGCCCTGGGATGAAAAACTGTTTTTT.

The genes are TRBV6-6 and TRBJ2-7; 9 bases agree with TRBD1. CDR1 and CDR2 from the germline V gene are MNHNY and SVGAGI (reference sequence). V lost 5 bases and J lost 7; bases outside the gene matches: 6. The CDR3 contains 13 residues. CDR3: CASSGTGSGEQYF. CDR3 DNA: TGTGCCAGCAGTGGGACAGGGTCGGGGGAGCAGTACTTC.

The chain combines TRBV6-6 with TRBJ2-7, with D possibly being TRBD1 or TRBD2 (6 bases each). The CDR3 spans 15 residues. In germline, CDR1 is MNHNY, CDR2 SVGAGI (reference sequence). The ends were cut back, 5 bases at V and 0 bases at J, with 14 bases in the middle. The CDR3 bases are TGTGCCAGCAGTAAAGGGGGGCTGGACTCCTACGAGCAGTACTTC. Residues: CASSKGGLDSYEQYF.

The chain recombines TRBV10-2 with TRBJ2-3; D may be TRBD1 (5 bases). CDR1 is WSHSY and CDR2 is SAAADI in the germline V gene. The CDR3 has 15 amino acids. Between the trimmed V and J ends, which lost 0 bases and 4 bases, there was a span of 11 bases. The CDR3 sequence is CASSESLVGADTQYF. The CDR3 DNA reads TGCGCCAGCAGTGAGTCGTTGGTAGGGGCAGATACGCAGTATTTT.

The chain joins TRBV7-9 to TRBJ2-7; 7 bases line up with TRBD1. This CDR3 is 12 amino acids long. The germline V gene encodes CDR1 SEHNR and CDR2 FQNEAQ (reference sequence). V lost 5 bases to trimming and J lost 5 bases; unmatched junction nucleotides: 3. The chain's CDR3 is CASSQTGDEQYF. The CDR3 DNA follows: TGTGCCAGCAGCCAAACAGGGGACGAGCAGTACTTC.

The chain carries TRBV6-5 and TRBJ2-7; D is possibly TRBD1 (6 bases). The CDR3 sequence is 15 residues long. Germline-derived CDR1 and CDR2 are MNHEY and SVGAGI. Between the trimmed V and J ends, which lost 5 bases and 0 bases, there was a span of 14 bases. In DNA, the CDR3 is TGTGCCAGCAGTAACACAGGGTATAGCTCCTACGAGCAGTACTTC. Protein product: CASSNTGYSSYEQYF.

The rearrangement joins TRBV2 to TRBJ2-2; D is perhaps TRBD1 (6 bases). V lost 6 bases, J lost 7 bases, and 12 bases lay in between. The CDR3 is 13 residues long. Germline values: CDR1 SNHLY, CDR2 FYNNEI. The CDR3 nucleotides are TGTGCCAGCAGCCAGGGGAGAGGCGGGGAGCTGTTTTTT. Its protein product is CASSQGRGGELFF.

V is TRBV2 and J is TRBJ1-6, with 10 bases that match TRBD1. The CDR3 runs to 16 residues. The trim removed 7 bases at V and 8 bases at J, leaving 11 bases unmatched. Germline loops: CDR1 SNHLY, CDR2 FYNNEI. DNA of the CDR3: TGTGCCAGCATTTTCCGGATAGGGACAGGGGATTCACCCCTCCACTTT. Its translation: CASIFRIGTGDSPLHF.

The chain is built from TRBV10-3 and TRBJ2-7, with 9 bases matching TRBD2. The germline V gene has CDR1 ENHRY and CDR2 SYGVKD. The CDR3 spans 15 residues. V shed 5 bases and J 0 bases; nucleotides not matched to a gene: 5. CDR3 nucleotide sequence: TGTGCCATCAGTTTTAGCGGGGGCCTCTCCTACGAGCAGTACTTC. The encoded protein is CAISFSGGLSYEQYF.